These 24 T cell receptor beta chains were sequenced from one sample in a study of T cell clones after liver transplantation. Repertoires were generated with immunoSEQ multiplex PCR, while TCRdb's copy carries only in-frame clones and drops some. Among roughly 12,000 clones, 74% were seen once, and the ten largest hold around a third. The sample consisted of CD8+ T cells from blood, taken at the 22-month timepoint. The receptors derive from a human patient who received a liver transplant. Some T cells here may be from the graft donor.

V gene TRBV19 combines with J gene TRBJ2-6, with TRBD2 identical over 8 bases. Germline CDR1 LNHDA, CDR2 SQIVND (reference sequence). V was pared by 6 bases and J by 3 bases, with 16 bases of the junction left unmatched. The CDR3 runs to 19 residues. The CDR3 protein is CASRPTPHGGEFGANVLTF. Here the CDR3 DNA reads TGTGCCAGTAGACCCACCCCCCACGGGGGGGAATTTGGGGCCAACGTCCTGACTTTC. Filled out from reference TRBV19 and TRBJ2-6, the complete variable domain reads DGGITQSPKYLFRKEGQNVTLSCEQNLNHDAMYWYRQDPGQGLRLIYYSQIVNDFQKGDIAEGYSVSREKKESFPLTVTSAQKNPTAFYLCASRPTPHGGEFGANVLTFGAGSRLTVL.

This clone was seen a handful of times. The rearrangement links TRBV2 to TRBJ2-7, with a possible D match to TRBD2 (6 bases). This CDR3 spans 11 amino acids. V was trimmed by 4 bases and J by 7 bases, leaving 8 bases between them. Germline CDR1 reads SNHLY; CDR2 reads FYNNEI. The CDR3 DNA follows: TGTGCCAGCAGTGTCCGGGGGGAGCAGTACTTC. As protein: CASSVRGEQYF.

The rearrangement links TRBV9 to TRBJ1-3; D unresolved. The CDR3 runs 13 residues. V was clipped by 2 bases and J by 3 bases, with 6 bases between them. CDR1 is SGDLS, CDR2 YYNGEE, per germline. DNA of the CDR3: TGTGCCAGCAGCGTTTTATTTGGAAACACCATATATTTT. It yields the protein CASSVLFGNTIYF.

The V call is TRBV10-3, the J call TRBJ2-3; 7 bases match TRBD1. CDR1 is ENHRY, CDR2 SYGVKD, per germline. The CDR3 length is 12 residues. After removal of 10 bases from V and 1 base from J, the junction contained 2 bases not matched to a gene. This CDR3 reads CASTGGTDTQYF. The CDR3 nucleotides read TGTGCCAGCACAGGGGGCACAGATACGCAGTATTTT.

V and J are TRBV4-3 and TRBJ1-1, with 9 bases aligning to TRBD1. Germline assignment: CDR1 LGHNA and CDR2 YSLEER. The CDR3 runs 17 residues. V shed 0 bases, J shed 8 bases, and the junction held 13 bases outside the gene matches. The CDR3 region is CASSQEGVGTGTPEAFF. In DNA form, the CDR3 reads TGCGCCAGCAGCCAAGAGGGAGTCGGGACAGGGACTCCCGAAGCTTTCTTT.

This clone was seen once. J is TRBJ1-1 and V is TRBV18; no clear D. In germline, CDR1 is KGHSH, CDR2 LQKENI. This CDR3 spans 15 amino acids. With 2 bases removed from V and 0 bases from J, the gap between germline ends came to 10 bases. The CDR3, as DNA: TGTGCCAGCTCACCAGGTGCGGTGATGAACACTGAAGCTTTCTTT. Protein product: CASSPGAVMNTEAFF.

The genes are TRBV6-1 and TRBJ2-7; weak D call: TRBD1 (6 bases). The CDR3 has 15 amino acids. Trimming cost V 1 base and J 2 bases, with 12 bases left between them. Germline-derived CDR1 and CDR2 are MNHNS and SASEGT. The DNA of the CDR3 is TGTGCCAGCAGTGAAGGGTGGGCAGGGGCCTACGAGCAGTACTTC. Its translation is CASSEGWAGAYEQYF.

This chain connects TRBV27 to TRBJ2-1; 7 bases line up with TRBD1. The trim removed 6 bases at V and 0 bases at J, leaving 2 bases unmatched. In germline, CDR1 is MNHEY, CDR2 SMNVEV (reference sequence). The CDR3 runs to 14 residues. The CDR3 DNA reads as TGTGCCAGCAGCAGGGGGACCTCCTACAATGAGCAGTTCTTC. Protein product: CASSRGTSYNEQFF.

V gene TRBV28 combines with J gene TRBJ1-2; D is perhaps TRBD1 (6 bases). Germline V lookup: CDR1 MDHEN, CDR2 SYDVKM. V shed 3 bases and J shed 3 bases, with 14 bases lying between them. The CDR3 extends over 15 amino acids. In DNA, the CDR3 is TGTGCCAGCAGTTTCCCCAGGGGAGGGGACTATGGCTACACCTTC. Translating it yields CASSFPRGGDYGYTF.

This chain connects TRBV6-9 to TRBJ1-3; tentative D call: TRBD1 (6 bases). Germline assignment: CDR1 MNHGY and CDR2 SVAAGI. V was clipped by 3 bases and J by 3 bases, with 9 bases between them. There are 14 residues in the CDR3. Written as DNA, the CDR3 is TGTGCCAGCAGTTACAGGGGCTATGGAAACACCATATATTTT. It codes for CASSYRGYGNTIYF.

The gene calls are TRBV19 and TRBJ2-1, with 10 bases matching TRBD2. Per the germline V gene, CDR1 is LNHDA and CDR2 is SQIVND (reference sequence). The V segment lost 3 bases and the J segment 5 bases; nucleotides outside the gene matches: 4. The CDR3 spans 15 residues. The CDR3 nucleotides are TGTGCCAGTAGTATGTTAGCGGGGGGCCACAATGAGCAGTTCTTC. It translates to CASSMLAGGHNEQFF.

The chain recombines TRBV29-1 with TRBJ2-5, with TRBD1 identical over 10 bases. There are 13 residues in the CDR3. The ends lost 5 bases at V and 2 bases at J; junction bases unmatched: 2. Germline CDR1 reads SQVTM; CDR2 reads ANQGSEA. As DNA, the CDR3 is TGCAGCGTTTGGGACAGGGGACAAGAGACCCAGTACTTC. Translated, it gives CSVWDRGQETQYF. The variable domain in full, completed from reference TRBV29-1 and TRBJ2-5, reads SAVISQKPSRDICQRGTSLTIQCQVDSQVTMMFWYRQQPGQSLTLIATANQGSEATYESGFVIDKFPISRPNLTFSTLTVSNMSPEDSSIYLCSVWDRGQETQYFGPGTRLLVL.

This chain connects TRBV27 to TRBJ1-2, with 10 positions matching TRBD1. Germline assignment: CDR1 MNHEY and CDR2 SMNVEV (reference sequence). This CDR3 contains 14 residues. V was clipped by 5 bases and J by 4 bases; unmatched bases: 4. CDR3 region: CASSPGTGVYGYTF. In DNA, the CDR3 is TGTGCCAGCAGTCCAGGGACAGGGGTCTATGGCTACACCTTC.

The rearrangement uses TRBV19 and TRBJ1-5, with D possibly TRBD1 on 6 matching bases. Trimming left V 7 bases short and J 0 bases short, with 13 bases between. Looked up from germline, CDR1 is LNHDA and CDR2 is SQIVND (reference sequence). This CDR3 comprises 15 residues. Written as DNA, the CDR3 is TGTGCCAGTACCCTATTACAGGGTAGCAATCAGCCCCAGCATTTT. Protein sequence: CASTLLQGSNQPQHF.

The chain has TRBV11-1 and TRBJ1-6; D may be TRBD1 (6 bases). The germline gives CDR1 SGHAT, CDR2 FQDESV (reference sequence). V was trimmed by 6 bases and J by 5 bases, leaving 11 bases between them. The length of the CDR3 is 14 residues. In DNA, the CDR3 is TGTGCCAGCAGTCGTACAGGGAATAATTCACCCCTCCACTTT. Its translation is CASSRTGNNSPLHF.

This chain joins TRBV29-1 and TRBJ2-3; a possible D gene is TRBD2 (6 bases). Germline CDR1 SQVTM, CDR2 ANQGSEA. The CDR3 sequence is 16 residues long. Trimming took 5 bases from V and 4 from J, leaving 22 bases between them. The CDR3 bases are TGCAGCGTTTTTCGCTTGGGAACTAGCAGAGCAGATACGCAGTATTTT. Residues: CSVFRLGTSRADTQYF.

This clone has just one count. The chain uses TRBV9 and TRBJ2-7; 8 bases are shared with TRBD1. V gave up 4 bases and J gave up 0 bases; unmatched junction bases: 3. This CDR3 contains 14 residues. Germline V lookup: CDR1 SGDLS, CDR2 YYNGEE. This chain's CDR3 is CASSPGTGSYEQYF. CDR3 DNA: TGTGCCAGCAGCCCGGGGACAGGCTCCTACGAGCAGTACTTC.

This clone was counted once. The CDR3 loop reads CASSEAENPGRLAYLYEQYF. In DNA, the CDR3 is TGCGCCAGCAGTGAGGCCGAGAACCCTGGCAGACTAGCGTATCTCTACGAGCAGTACTTC. The rearrangement links TRBV10-1 to TRBJ2-7; 8 nucleotides agree with TRBD2. Trimming cost V 2 bases and J 3 bases; bases outside gene matches: 21. The CDR3 has 20 residues. Germline CDR1 WNHNN, CDR2 SYGVQD (reference sequence).

This clone is categorized as medium-sized. V usage is TRBV7-6 and J usage is TRBJ2-7; 9 nucleotides agree with TRBD1. V dropped 4 bases and J dropped 2; count of bases not matched to a gene: 3. CDR1 is SGHVS, CDR2 FNYEAQ, per germline. This CDR3 is 14 amino acids long. The CDR3 nucleotides read TGTGCCAGCAGCTCGGGACAGGGACCCTACGAGCAGTACTTC. Translating it yields CASSSGQGPYEQYF.

V is TRBV4-2 and J is TRBJ2-3; unclear D gene. CDR3 length: 12 residues. V was trimmed by 1 base and J by 4 bases, leaving 3 bases between them. Germline lookup yields CDR1 LGHNA and CDR2 YNFKEQ. This chain's CDR3 is CASSQAPDTQYF. The CDR3 bases are TGTGCCAGCAGCCAAGCCCCAGATACGCAGTATTTT.

CDR3 protein: CASSRGTGSGDTQYF. In DNA form, the CDR3 reads TGCGCCAGCAGCCGGGGGACAGGGTCCGGGGATACGCAGTATTTT. The V call is TRBV4-1, the J call TRBJ2-3; 9 nucleotides agree with TRBD1. The CDR3 extends over 15 amino acids. V trimming: 4 bases; J trimming: 6 bases; junction bases outside the gene matches: 8. Per the germline V gene, CDR1 is MGHRA and CDR2 is YSYEKL.

This clone is medium-sized. The rearrangement uses TRBV4-3 and TRBJ2-3; D is perhaps TRBD1 (5 bases). Germline V CDR1 and CDR2: LGHNA, YSLEER. With 3 bases removed from V and 0 bases from J, the gap between germline ends came to 10 bases. This CDR3 comprises 15 residues. The CDR3 region is CASSQSDSSTDTQYF. CDR3 sequence (DNA): TGCGCCAGCAGCCAGTCAGACAGCAGCACAGATACGCAGTATTTT.

V usage is TRBV27 and J usage is TRBJ1-1; D is unclear. Germline V gene sequence: CDR1 MNHEY, CDR2 SMNVEV (reference sequence). The CDR3 contains 11 residues. The V end lost 5 bases, the J end lost 4 bases, and 5 bases lay between the germline ends. The CDR3 sequence is CASSRGTEAFF. CDR3 sequence (DNA): TGTGCCAGCAGTCGAGGCACTGAAGCTTTCTTT.

The genes are TRBV29-1 and TRBJ2-2, with 9 bases identical to TRBD2. Losses at the gene ends were 5 bases for V and 2 bases for J; bases not matched to a gene: 3. Germline V lookup: CDR1 SQVTM, CDR2 ANQGSEA. CDR3 length: 14 residues. The CDR3 protein is CSVSSGENTGELFF. In nucleotides, the CDR3 is TGCAGCGTTTCTAGCGGGGAAAACACCGGGGAGCTGTTTTTT.